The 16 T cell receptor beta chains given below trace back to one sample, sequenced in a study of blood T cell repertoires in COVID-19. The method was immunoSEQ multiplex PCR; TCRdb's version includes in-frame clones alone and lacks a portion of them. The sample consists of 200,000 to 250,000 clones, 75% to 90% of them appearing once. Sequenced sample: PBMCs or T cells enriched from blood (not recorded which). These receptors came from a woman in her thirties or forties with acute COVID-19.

The CDR3 DNA follows: TGTGCCAGCAGCAATAGAGGAGAAGTGAACACTGAAGCTTTCTTT. Translated: CASSNRGEVNTEAFF. The chain employs TRBV21-1 and TRBJ1-1. TRBV21-1 is labeled a pseudogene. The CDR3 runs to 15 residues.

For the CDR3, the DNA is TGTGCCACCAGTGCCAGGGACAGGGTTTCTGGCTACACCTTC. It yields the protein CATSARDRVSGYTF. J is TRBJ1-2 and V is TRBV24-1; 9 nucleotides match TRBD1. V lost 5 bases to trimming and J lost 7 bases; unmatched junction nucleotides: 7. Germline V gene data show CDR1 as KGHDR and CDR2 as SFDVKD. CDR3 size: 14 residues.

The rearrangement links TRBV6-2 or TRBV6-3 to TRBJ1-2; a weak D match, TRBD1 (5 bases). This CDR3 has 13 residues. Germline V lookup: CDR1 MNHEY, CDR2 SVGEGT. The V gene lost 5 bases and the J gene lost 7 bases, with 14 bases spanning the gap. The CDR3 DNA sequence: TGTGCCAGCAGTCCCGGTTGGGGCCTTGGCTACACCTTC. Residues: CASSPGWGLGYTF.

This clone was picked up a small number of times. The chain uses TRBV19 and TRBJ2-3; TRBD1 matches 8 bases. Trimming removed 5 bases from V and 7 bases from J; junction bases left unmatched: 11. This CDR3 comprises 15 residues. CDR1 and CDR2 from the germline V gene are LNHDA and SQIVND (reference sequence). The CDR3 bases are TGTGCCAGTAGTCGCGGACAGGGAGTTTCCTATACGCAGTATTTT. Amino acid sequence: CASSRGQGVSYTQYF.

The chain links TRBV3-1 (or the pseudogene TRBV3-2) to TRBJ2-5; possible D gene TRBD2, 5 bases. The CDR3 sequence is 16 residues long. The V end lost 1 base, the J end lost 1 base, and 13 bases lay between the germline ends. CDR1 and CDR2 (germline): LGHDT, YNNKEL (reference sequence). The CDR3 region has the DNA TGTGCCAGCAGCCAAGGGATCCCGGGATTCCAAGAGACCCAGTACTTC. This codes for CASSQGIPGFQETQYF.

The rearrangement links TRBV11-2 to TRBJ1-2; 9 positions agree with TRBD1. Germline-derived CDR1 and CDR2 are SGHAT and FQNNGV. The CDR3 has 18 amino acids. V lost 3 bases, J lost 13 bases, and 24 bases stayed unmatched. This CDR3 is CASSLDGTGRFGFLGATF. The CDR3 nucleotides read TGTGCCAGCAGCTTGGACGGGACAGGGCGATTCGGGTTTCTAGGTGCCACCTTC.

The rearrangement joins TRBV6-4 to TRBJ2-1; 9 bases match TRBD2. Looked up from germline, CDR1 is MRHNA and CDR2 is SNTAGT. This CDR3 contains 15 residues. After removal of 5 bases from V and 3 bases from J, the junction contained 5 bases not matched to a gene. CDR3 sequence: CASSMDSGGYNEQFF. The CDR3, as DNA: TGTGCCAGCAGTATGGATAGCGGGGGCTACAATGAGCAGTTCTTC.

The CDR3 DNA sequence: TGCGCCAGCAGTCAATCCATGGACAGGGGGAAAGACGAGCAGTACGTC. Translation gives CASSQSMDRGKDEQYV. V usage is TRBV23-1 and J usage is TRBJ2-7, with 10 nucleotides matching TRBD1. TRBV23-1 falls under the ORF class, with uncertain function. The CDR3 spans 16 residues. The trim removed 0 bases at V and 5 bases at J, leaving 7 bases unmatched.

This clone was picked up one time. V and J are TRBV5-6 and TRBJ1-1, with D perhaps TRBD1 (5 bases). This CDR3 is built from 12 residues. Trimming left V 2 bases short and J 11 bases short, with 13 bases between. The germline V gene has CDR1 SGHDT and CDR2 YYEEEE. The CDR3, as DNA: TGTGCCAGCAGCTTCCAGGGAGGGACGGCTTTCTTT. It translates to CASSFQGGTAFF.

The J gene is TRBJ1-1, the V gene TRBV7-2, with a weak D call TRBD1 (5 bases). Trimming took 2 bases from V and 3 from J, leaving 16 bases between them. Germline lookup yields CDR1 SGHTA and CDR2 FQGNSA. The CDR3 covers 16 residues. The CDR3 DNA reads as TGTGCCAGCAGCTTAAGGGGAGGAGGATACGACACTGAAGCTTTCTTT. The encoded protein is CASSLRGGGYDTEAFF.

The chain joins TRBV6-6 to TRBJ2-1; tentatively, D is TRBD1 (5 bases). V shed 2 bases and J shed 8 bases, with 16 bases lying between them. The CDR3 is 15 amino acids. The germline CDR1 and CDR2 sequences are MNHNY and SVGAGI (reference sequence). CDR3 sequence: CASSYLELWGHEQFF. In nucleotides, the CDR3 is TGTGCCAGCAGTTACCTCGAGTTATGGGGCCATGAGCAGTTCTTC.

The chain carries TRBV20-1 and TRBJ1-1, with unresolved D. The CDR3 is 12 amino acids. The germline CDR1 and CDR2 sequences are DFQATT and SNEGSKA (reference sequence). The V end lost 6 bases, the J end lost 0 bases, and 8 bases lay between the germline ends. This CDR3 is CSASVMNTEAFF. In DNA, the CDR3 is TGCAGTGCGAGTGTTATGAACACTGAAGCTTTCTTT.

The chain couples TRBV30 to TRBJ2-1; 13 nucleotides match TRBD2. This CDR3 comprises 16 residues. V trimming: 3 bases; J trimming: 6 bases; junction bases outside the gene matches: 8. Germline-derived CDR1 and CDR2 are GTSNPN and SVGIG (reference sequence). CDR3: CAWRGGTSGESNEQFF. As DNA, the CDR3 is TGTGCCTGGAGAGGGGGGACTAGCGGGGAATCCAATGAGCAGTTCTTC. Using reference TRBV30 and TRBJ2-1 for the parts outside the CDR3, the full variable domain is SQTIHQWPATLVQPVGSPLSLECTVEGTSNPNLYWYRQAAGRGLQLLFYSVGIGQISSEVPQNLSASRPQDRQFILSSKKLLLSDSGFYLCAWRGGTSGESNEQFFGPGTRLTVL.

CDR3 region: CAWSVLNIVATSGGHTGELFF. The CDR3 DNA reads as TGTGCCTGGAGTGTACTTAATATCGTTGCTACTAGCGGGGGACACACCGGGGAGCTGTTTTTT. The chain recombines TRBV30 with TRBJ2-2, with 11 bases identical to TRBD2. This CDR3 has 21 amino acids. Germline CDR1 reads GTSNPN; CDR2 reads SVGIG (reference sequence). V shed 0 bases, J shed 3 bases, and the junction held 18 bases outside the gene matches. Full variable domain (rest looked up from reference TRBV30 and TRBJ2-2): SQTIHQWPATLVQPVGSPLSLECTVEGTSNPNLYWYRQAAGRGLQLLFYSVGIGQISSEVPQNLSASRPQDRQFILSSKKLLLSDSGFYLCAWSVLNIVATSGGHTGELFFGEGSRLTVL.

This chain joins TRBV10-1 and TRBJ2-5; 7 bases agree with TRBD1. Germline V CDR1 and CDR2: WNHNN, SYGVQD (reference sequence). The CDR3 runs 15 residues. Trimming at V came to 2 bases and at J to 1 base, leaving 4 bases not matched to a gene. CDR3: CASSEAGGLQETQYF. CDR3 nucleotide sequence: TGCGCCAGCAGTGAGGCAGGGGGTCTCCAAGAGACCCAGTACTTC.

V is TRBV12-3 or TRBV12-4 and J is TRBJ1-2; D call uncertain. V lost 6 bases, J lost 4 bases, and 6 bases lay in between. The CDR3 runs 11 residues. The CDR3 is CASRTAYGYTF. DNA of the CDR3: TGTGCCAGCAGAACAGCCTATGGCTACACCTTC.